One sample yielded the 20 T cell receptor beta chains listed below, sequenced in a study of T cells in pancreatic ductal adenocarcinoma. Surgery without prior neoadjuvant therapy was the treatment of the selected pancreatic ductal adenocarcinoma patients. Data came from immunoSEQ multiplex PCR; TCRdb stores just in-frame clones and leaves some out. This sample has approximately 97,000 clones, with over 90% found just once. Sequencing input: PBMCs. All receptors come from a human donor with pancreatic ductal adenocarcinoma.

This clone is a singleton in its sample. The rearrangement joins TRBV27 to TRBJ2-1; possible D gene TRBD2, 7 bases. Per germline, CDR1 MNHEY and CDR2 SMNVEV (reference sequence). This CDR3 region has 16 residues. V gave up 1 base and J gave up 5 bases, with 15 bases separating them. This chain's CDR3 is CASSLFKGGRNNEQFF. CDR3 coding DNA: TGTGCCAGCAGTTTATTCAAGGGGGGGAGGAACAATGAGCAGTTCTTC.

The chain has TRBV6-1 and TRBJ2-3; 7 nucleotides match TRBD2. The ends lost 1 base at V and 2 bases at J; junction bases unmatched: 15. The CDR3 consists of 19 residues. Germline V gene data show CDR1 as MNHNS and CDR2 as SASEGT. The CDR3 DNA sequence: TGTGCCAGCAGTGAAGGGGGGGGTTGGGTTAGCGGAAACACAGATACGCAGTATTTT. Encoded protein: CASSEGGGWVSGNTDTQYF.

The chain couples TRBV6-5 to TRBJ2-1; 10 bases fit TRBD2. Trimming at V came to 6 bases and at J to 8 bases, leaving 7 bases not matched to a gene. CDR1 and CDR2 (germline): MNHEY, SVGAGI. The CDR3 length is 14 residues. The CDR3 DNA follows: TGTGCCAGCAGCCGAAGCGGGAGGGCCCATGAGCAGTTCTTC. Its translation is CASSRSGRAHEQFF.

V usage is TRBV5-1 and J usage is TRBJ2-1, with 7 bases lining up with TRBD2. CDR3 length equals 14 residues. Germline V gives CDR1 SGHRS, CDR2 YFSETQ. V shed 6 bases, J shed 4 bases, and the junction held 7 bases outside the gene matches. The CDR3 region is CASNSGPRYNEQFF. DNA for the CDR3: TGCGCCAGCAATAGCGGGCCCCGGTACAATGAGCAGTTCTTC.

V is TRBV20-1 and J is TRBJ2-7; D perhaps matches TRBD1 (5 bases). The CDR3 has 11 residues. Trimming took 2 bases from V and 10 from J, leaving 12 bases between them. CDR1 is DFQATT, CDR2 SNEGSKA, per germline (reference sequence). CDR3 sequence: CSARRVGAQYF. The CDR3 region has the DNA TGCAGTGCTAGACGAGTTGGGGCTCAGTACTTC.

CDR3 amino acids: CASSLEGEQTQYF. CDR3 nucleotide sequence: TGCGCCAGCAGCTTGGAAGGGGAACAGACCCAGTACTTC. V is TRBV5-1 and J is TRBJ2-5, with D possibly being TRBD1 (5 bases). CDR1 SGHRS and CDR2 YFSETQ come from the germline V gene. This CDR3 is 13 amino acids long. V was shortened by 0 bases and J by 6 bases, with 9 bases between the two germline ends.

The chain couples TRBV7-2 to TRBJ2-5; 8 nucleotides line up with TRBD2. Losses at the gene ends were 3 bases for V and 5 bases for J; bases not matched to a gene: 11. The CDR3 length is 16 residues. Looked up from germline, CDR1 is SGHTA and CDR2 is FQGNSA. Written as DNA, the CDR3 is TGTGCCAGCAGCTTGGGTAGCGGGGTTCGTCCGGAGACCCAGTACTTC. As protein: CASSLGSGVRPETQYF.

This rearrangement joins TRBV7-2 to TRBJ2-7; 10 nucleotides agree with TRBD2. CDR1 SGHTA and CDR2 FQGNSA come from the germline V gene. Germline trimming cut 1 base from V and 5 bases from J; bases unmatched to any gene: 11. The CDR3 covers 17 residues. CDR3 DNA: TGTGCCAGCAGCTTAGTTATGGGACTAGCGAGTGTTGACGAGCAGTACTTC. Amino acids: CASSLVMGLASVDEQYF.

The chain recombines TRBV5-1 with TRBJ2-1; possible D gene TRBD1, 5 bases. This CDR3 has 14 residues. Germline V gene data show CDR1 as SGHRS and CDR2 as YFSETQ. Trimming left V 0 bases short and J 7 bases short, with 11 bases between. CDR3 nucleotide sequence: TGCGCCAGCAGCTTGGGCTCACCAGGGAATGAGCAGTTCTTC. This sequence encodes CASSLGSPGNEQFF.

V is TRBV5-1 and J is TRBJ2-7, with D possibly being TRBD2 (6 bases). V was pared by 4 bases and J by 6 bases, with 17 bases between. In germline, CDR1 is SGHRS, CDR2 YFSETQ. This CDR3 is built from 14 residues. CDR3 protein: CASSPEPGVGEQYF. The CDR3 DNA reads as TGCGCCAGCAGCCCGGAGCCGGGGGTGGGCGAGCAGTACTTC.

The chain couples TRBV4-1 to TRBJ2-3, with 7 bases fitting TRBD2. This CDR3 spans 17 amino acids. In germline, CDR1 is MGHRA, CDR2 YSYEKL. V was pared by 0 bases and J by 2 bases, with 8 bases of the junction left unmatched. In nucleotides, the CDR3 is TGCGCCAGCAGCCAAGAAAGGGAGCGGGAAGACACAGATACGCAGTATTTT. As protein: CASSQEREREDTDTQYF.

The chain joins TRBV5-1 to TRBJ1-1, with a tentative D call TRBD1 (5 bases). Looked up from germline, CDR1 is SGHRS and CDR2 is YFSETQ. V lost 4 bases and J 6 bases, leaving 13 bases between the germline ends. This CDR3 has 13 residues. CDR3 nucleotides: TGCGCCAGCAGCCCGGGGGACGGGCCTGAAGCTTTCTTT. This encodes CASSPGDGPEAFF.

The chain is built from TRBV9 and TRBJ2-3, with 7 bases fitting TRBD1. The ends lost 2 bases at V and 7 bases at J; junction bases unmatched: 7. Germline CDR1 and CDR2: SGDLS and YYNGEE. The CDR3 is 14 residues long. The CDR3 sequence: CASSVGTVVYTQYF. The DNA for the CDR3 is TGTGCCAGCAGCGTCGGGACAGTTGTTTATACGCAGTATTTT.

The chain employs TRBV27 and TRBJ2-5; D not resolved. In germline, CDR1 is MNHEY, CDR2 SMNVEV (reference sequence). Trimming took 5 bases from V and 1 from J, leaving 8 bases between them. The CDR3 is 13 residues long. For the CDR3, the DNA is TGTGCCAGCAGTGGGCACTTCCAAGAGACCCAGTACTTC. This translates into CASSGHFQETQYF.

The chain combines TRBV7-4 with TRBJ2-7; a possible D gene is TRBD2 (5 bases). Germline loops: CDR1 SGHVT, CDR2 SQSDAQ. The CDR3 is 16 residues long. Trimming removed 2 bases at V and 2 bases at J, with 16 bases between. The CDR3 DNA reads TGTGCCAGCAGCTTAACTAGACTCCGGGCCCCCTACGAGCAGTACTTC. Translated: CASSLTRLRAPYEQYF. The whole variable domain, remainder taken from reference TRBV7-4 and TRBJ2-7, is GAGVSQSPRYKVAKRGRDVALRCDSISGHVTLYWYRQTLGQGSEVLTYSQSDAQRDKSGRPSGRFSAERPERSVSTLKIQRTEQGDSAVYLCASSLTRLRAPYEQYFGPGTRLTVT.

The chain couples TRBV5-4 to TRBJ2-1; unclear D gene. The CDR3 consists of 15 residues. Germline-derived CDR1 and CDR2 are SGHNT and YYREEE (reference sequence). The V gene lost 4 bases and the J gene lost 0 bases, with 11 bases spanning the gap. Here the CDR3 reads CASSLDSISYNEQFF. Written as DNA, the CDR3 is TGTGCCAGCAGCCTTGACTCGATCTCCTACAATGAGCAGTTCTTC. The full variable domain, with the rest looked up from reference TRBV5-4 and TRBJ2-1, is ETGVTQSPTHLIKTRGQQVTLRCSSQSGHNTVSWYQQALGQGPQFIFQYYREEENGRGNFPPRFSGLQFPNYSSELNVNALELDDSALYLCASSLDSISYNEQFFGPGTRLTVL.

J is TRBJ2-7 and V is TRBV7-9; D gene uncertain. The CDR3 is 14 amino acids. From germline, CDR1 is SEHNR and CDR2 FQNEAQ (reference sequence). V dropped 3 bases and J dropped 2 bases, with 11 bases sitting between them. CDR3 amino acids: CASSLAHSPYEQYF. The CDR3 DNA is TGTGCCAGCAGCTTGGCACACAGCCCCTACGAGCAGTACTTC.

The rearrangement uses TRBV2 and TRBJ2-7; unclear D gene. V lost 7 bases to trimming and J lost 1 base, with 8 bases between them. Per germline, CDR1 SNHLY and CDR2 FYNNEI. This CDR3 has 12 residues. CDR3 DNA: TGTGCCAGCACTACAGAATCCTACGAGCAGTACTTC. Encoded protein: CASTTESYEQYF. Full variable domain (missing parts from reference TRBV2 and TRBJ2-7): EPEVTQTPSHQVTQMGQEVILRCVPISNHLYFYWYRQILGQKVEFLVSFYNNEISEKSEIFDDQFSVERPDGSNFTLKIRSTKLEDSAMYFCASTTESYEQYFGPGTRLTVT.

The chain employs TRBV29-1 and TRBJ2-3, with D unresolved. Germline V lookup: CDR1 SQVTM, CDR2 ANQGSEA. This CDR3 comprises 12 residues. Trimming shortened V by 3 bases and J by 0 bases, and 4 bases separated the two germline ends. The CDR3 loop is CSVEQSTDTQYF. For the CDR3, the DNA is TGCAGCGTTGAGCAGAGCACAGATACGCAGTATTTT.

The V gene is TRBV5-1, the J gene TRBJ2-2; 10 bases align to TRBD1. There are 16 residues in the CDR3. The ends lost 4 bases at V and 1 base at J; junction bases unmatched: 4. Germline V gene lookup returns CDR1 SGHRS and CDR2 YFSETQ. CDR3 amino acids: CASSPRTGGNTGELFF. CDR3 DNA sequence: TGCGCCAGCAGCCCGAGGACAGGGGGGAACACCGGGGAGCTGTTTTTT.